A single T cell receptor beta chain is shown here with its context. Antigen specificity is unknown. A read error may produce the germline difference seen at one junction end. This sample was taken from a study of long-term antiretroviral therapy in people with HIV. Findings and limits, study-wide: Samples were collected from the mid-2000s to the late 2010s under possibly less effective ART regimens. ART adherence, viral resistance and therapy changes went undocumented.

This CDR3 has 13 amino acids. Germline-derived CDR1 and CDR2 are LNHDA and SQIVND (reference sequence). Survey level was the resolution at which the v3.0 immunoSEQ assay ran. Generated by immunoSEQ multiplex PCR, the TCRdb table keeps only in-frame clones and is missing some. Among 20,000 or so clones listed, 70% to 80% were seen once. The V gene is TRBV19, the J gene TRBJ1-5, with D uncertain. This specimen was unsorted PBMCs, taken at the start of antiretroviral therapy, before treatment. The receptor comes from a man between 18 and 35 years old with HIV. The DNA of the CDR3 is TGTGCCAGTAGTATAGCCCTTGCTCAGGCCCAGCATTTT. This codes for CASSIALAQAQHF.